The 18 T cell receptor beta chains presented below share a single source sample, sequenced in a study of blood T cell repertoires in COVID-19 (dated by TCRdb to about 2020). Libraries were built with the immunoSEQ multiplex PCR assay. TCRdb's version of the immuneACCESS table is confined to in-frame rearrangements and falls short of the full clone set. An unresolved V gene accounts for under half of the shortfall where checked; the remainder is of unknown origin. This sample comprises some 140,000 clones, 70% to 80% of them detected only once. About 5% of the sample lies in the top ten. Input material: peripheral blood. Receptors were obtained from a woman aged 70-85 years with COVID-19, enrolled during active disease.

This clone was counted between two and nine times. The J gene is TRBJ1-5, the V gene TRBV15; 7 positions match TRBD1. This CDR3 contains 17 residues. With V trimmed by 2 bases and J by 4 bases, 11 bases remained unmatched. Germline V gene sequence: CDR1 LNHNV, CDR2 YYDKDF (reference sequence). The CDR3 here is CATSRLAGGRTNQPQHF. In nucleotides, the CDR3 is TGTGCCACCAGCAGACTCGCAGGGGGACGGACGAATCAGCCCCAGCATTTT.

The table lists this clone with a few counts. The V and J genes are TRBV5-1 and TRBJ1-4; the match to TRBD1 covers 10 bases. V lost 7 bases and J lost 7; bases outside the gene matches: 10. The CDR3 has 15 residues. Germline V CDR1 and CDR2: SGHRS, YFSETQ. CDR3 region: CASADRGFSSEKLFF. The DNA of the CDR3 is TGCGCCAGCGCGGACAGGGGGTTTTCTAGTGAAAAACTGTTTTTT.

Only a few counts were recorded for this clone. This chain joins TRBV28 and TRBJ1-2; the D gene is possibly TRBD1 (5 bases). Germline assignment: CDR1 MDHEN and CDR2 SYDVKM. The V and J ends lost 7 bases and 7 bases respectively, with 13 bases between them. The CDR3 runs 12 residues. The CDR3 nucleotides read TGTGCCAGCACCCCGCGGGGCGGTGGCTACACCTTC. Protein sequence: CASTPRGGGYTF.

This CDR3 reads CSSRGGRNGYTF. In DNA form, the CDR3 reads TGCAGCTCAAGAGGGGGAAGGAATGGCTACACCTTC. This chain joins TRBV29-1 and TRBJ1-2; TRBD1 is a possible D gene (6 bases). Trimming took off 8 bases at V and 6 bases at J, with 16 bases between the two ends. This CDR3 spans 12 amino acids. Germline loops: CDR1 SQVTM, CDR2 ANQGSEA.

This clone was observed once. The J gene is TRBJ2-1, the V gene TRBV7-2; D unclear. V was trimmed by 1 base and J by 7 bases, leaving 11 bases between them. CDR1 is SGHTA and CDR2 is FQGNSA in the germline V gene. The CDR3 has 14 residues. The CDR3 DNA reads as TGTGCCAGCAGCTTAGTCCACGGGTGGAATGAGCAGTTCTTC. Encoded protein: CASSLVHGWNEQFF.

This chain uses TRBV9 with TRBJ1-4; 7 bases map to TRBD1. Unmatched junction bases numbered 7, after V lost 3 bases and J lost 5 bases. The CDR3 is 15 amino acids. The V gene's germline CDR1 is SGDLS and CDR2 YYNGEE. The CDR3 loop reads CASSGDSVENEKLFF. DNA for the CDR3: TGTGCCAGCAGCGGGGACAGCGTCGAAAATGAAAAACTGTTTTTT.

The V and J genes are TRBV7-2 and TRBJ1-3; D gene uncertain. Per germline, CDR1 SGHTA and CDR2 FQGNSA. The CDR3 spans 16 residues. V lost 5 bases and J lost 2, with 16 bases in between. In DNA, the CDR3 is TGTGCCAGCAGCCCCTATTCGGGAGGTACTGGAAACACCATATATTTT. The encoded protein is CASSPYSGGTGNTIYF.

The J gene is TRBJ2-7, the V gene TRBV29-1, with TRBD1 matching 7 bases. The V gene's germline CDR1 is SQVTM and CDR2 ANQGSEA. The junction had 4 bases not matched to a gene; V was cut back by 2 bases and J by 6 bases. This CDR3 contains 12 residues. The CDR3 DNA follows: TGCAGCGTTGAACAGGGGGTGGGCGAGCAGTACTTC. As protein: CSVEQGVGEQYF.

The sample holds many counts of this clone. This chain connects TRBV18 to TRBJ2-1, with D unclear. The CDR3 runs 11 residues. Trimming cost V 2 bases and J 9 bases, with 5 bases left between them. Per the germline V gene, CDR1 is KGHSH and CDR2 is LQKENI. CDR3 coding DNA: TGTGCCAGCTCACCAAATAGTGAGCAGTTCTTC. Translating gives CASSPNSEQFF.

V and J are TRBV10-2 and TRBJ2-2; a weak D match, TRBD1 (7 bases). The germline gives CDR1 WSHSY, CDR2 SAAADI. V lost 6 bases and J lost 6, with 26 bases in between. The CDR3 contains 18 residues. The CDR3 DNA reads TGCGCCAGCAGCGAGGCAGGGGGGAAAATTACATTGTCCGGGGAGCTGTTTTTT. It codes for CASSEAGGKITLSGELFF.

The genes are TRBV6-6 and TRBJ2-2; 11 nucleotides align to TRBD2. V trimming: 6 bases; J trimming: 4 bases; junction bases outside the gene matches: 4. This CDR3 is built from 15 residues. The germline CDR1 and CDR2 sequences are MNHNY and SVGAGI (reference sequence). CDR3 bases: TGTGCCAGCAGCCCGACTAGCGGGGCCACCGGGGAGCTGTTTTTT. It translates to CASSPTSGATGELFF.

This clone was picked up a small number of times. V usage is TRBV21-1 and J usage is TRBJ2-7; no DNA check was done on the table's D call, TRBD1. TRBV21-1 is reported as a pseudogene. The CDR3 runs to 17 residues. The CDR3 bases are TGTGCCAGCAGCAAACCGGGACAGGGGGTTAGTAGGTACGAGCAGTACTTC. Residues: CASSKPGQGVSRYEQYF.

The chain has TRBV6-2 or TRBV6-3 and TRBJ1-1, with D maybe TRBD1 (5 bases). Germline V CDR1 and CDR2: MNHEY, SVGEGT. Trimming left V 0 bases short and J 1 base short, with 24 bases between. The CDR3 length is 20 residues. The DNA for the CDR3 is TGTGCCAGCAGTTACTCGATAGAGACCACTCCAGGGCGGAGGAACACTGAAGCTTTCTTT. It translates to CASSYSIETTPGRRNTEAFF.

At least ten counts were recorded for this clone. This rearrangement joins TRBV29-1 to TRBJ1-5, with TRBD1 matching over 10 bases. Germline V lookup: CDR1 SQVTM, CDR2 ANQGSEA. Trimming took 4 bases from V and 5 from J; bases not matched to a gene: 5. CDR3 length: 14 residues. The CDR3 reads CSVAPGTGDQPQHF. CDR3 DNA sequence: TGCAGCGTTGCACCCGGGACAGGGGATCAGCCCCAGCATTTT.

The sample holds a few counts of this clone. The rearrangement joins TRBV28 to TRBJ1-6, with 9 bases lining up with TRBD1. CDR1 MDHEN and CDR2 SYDVKM come from the germline V gene. V shed 8 bases, J shed 2 bases, and the junction held 4 bases outside the gene matches. The CDR3 extends over 15 amino acids. For the CDR3, the DNA is TGTGCCAGCTGGACAGGGGTAACCTATAATTCACCCCTCCACTTT. Translation gives CASWTGVTYNSPLHF.

This sequence joins TRBV6-1 and TRBJ1-2, with D hard to call. This CDR3 has 13 residues. V was trimmed by 5 bases and J by 4 bases, leaving 11 bases between them. The germline V gene encodes CDR1 MNHNS and CDR2 SASEGT. This CDR3 is CASSPPGGYGYTF. The CDR3 DNA is TGTGCCAGCAGTCCGCCGGGTGGCTATGGCTACACCTTC.

The chain recombines TRBV6-6 with TRBJ1-5; D is possibly TRBD1 (6 bases). The CDR3 is 14 residues long. Trimming stripped 2 bases from V and 6 bases from J, with 11 bases between. Germline V gene lookup returns CDR1 MNHNY and CDR2 SVGAGI (reference sequence). The CDR3 DNA is TGTGCCAGCAGTTACGGGGGCGCGGGTCAGCCCCAGCATTTT. This codes for CASSYGGAGQPQHF.

The J gene is TRBJ1-2, the V gene TRBV2; D is unresolved. V lost 3 bases and J 5 bases, leaving 10 bases between the germline ends. CDR3 length: 13 amino acids. Germline loops: CDR1 SNHLY, CDR2 FYNNEI. CDR3 in DNA: TGTGCCAGCAGTGAGCGGGGATTGTATGGCTACACCTTC. It translates to CASSERGLYGYTF.